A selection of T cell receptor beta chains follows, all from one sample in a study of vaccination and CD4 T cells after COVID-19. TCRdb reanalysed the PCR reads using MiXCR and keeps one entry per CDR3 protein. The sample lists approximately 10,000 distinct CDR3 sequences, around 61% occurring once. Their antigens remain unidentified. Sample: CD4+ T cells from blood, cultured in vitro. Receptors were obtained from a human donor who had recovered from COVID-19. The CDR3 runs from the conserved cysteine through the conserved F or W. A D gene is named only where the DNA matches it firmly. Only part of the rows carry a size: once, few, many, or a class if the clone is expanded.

TGTGCCAGCAGACAGTTCCAAGGAGGCACCGGGGAGCTGTTTTTT	CASRQFQGGTGELFF	.	TRBV7-2	TRBJ2-2	.
TGTGCCAGCACCGAACAGAGAAAATTTGAGCAGTTCTTC	CASTEQRKFEQFF	once	TRBV27	TRBJ2-1	.
TGCGCCAGCAGCTTGGAGGGCGGGAGGAGGGAGACCCAGTACTTC	CASSLEGGRRETQYF	.	TRBV5-1	TRBJ2-5	TRBD2
TGTGCCAGCAGTTACGGGACAGGGGAAGCTTTCTTT	CASSYGTGEAFF	.	TRBV6-2/TRBV6-3	TRBJ1-1	TRBD1
TGTGCCAGCAGCCGGGGTGGAGAGACCCAGTACTTC	CASSRGGETQYF	few	TRBV28	TRBJ2-5	.
TGCAGTGCGCCGACTAGCGGGAAAAATGAGCAGTTCTTC	CSAPTSGKNEQFF	few	TRBV20-1	TRBJ2-1	TRBD2
TGTGCCAGCAGCTTCGCTGGACGGACCTATGGCTACACCTTC	CASSFAGRTYGYTF	.	TRBV7-2	TRBJ1-2	.
TGTGCCAGCAAGACCGGCGGACAGACCAATCAGCCCCAGCATTTT	CASKTGGQTNQPQHF	.	TRBV6-1	TRBJ1-5	.
TGTGCCAGCAGCGGACTAGCGGGAGGGCCGGAGACCCAGTACTTC	CASSGLAGGPETQYF	.	TRBV27	TRBJ2-5	TRBD2
TGCAGTGCGCAGACCGGCTACGAGCAGTACTTC	CSAQTGYEQYF	.	TRBV20-1	TRBJ2-7	.
TGTGCCAGCAGCTCCTACCGGGACAGGGGGAAAGATACGCAGTATTTT	CASSSYRDRGKDTQYF	.	TRBV11-3	TRBJ2-3	TRBD1
TGCGCCAGCAGTTTTGAATCTGGACGCGAGCAGTACTTC	CASSFESGREQYF	.	TRBV10-1	TRBJ2-7	.
TGTGCCAGCAGCTTAAGGGCACAGAACAATGAGCAGTTCTTC	CASSLRAQNNEQFF	.	TRBV7-8	TRBJ2-1	.
TGCAGTGCTAGAGGGACCCAGTGGAAAAGCTACACCTTC	CSARGTQWKSYTF	few	TRBV20-1	TRBJ1-2	.
TGTGCCAGCAGTTTAAGAGACGCCACCTCGGGCACCTTC	CASSLRDATSGTF	.	TRBV12-3/TRBV12-4	TRBJ1-2	.
TGTGCCAGCAGCTTCTTGGGGTCGGGGAACACTGAAGCTTTCTTT	CASSFLGSGNTEAFF	.	TRBV5-6	TRBJ1-1	.